By sample share, the clone carrying this T cell receptor (beta chain) is medium-sized. Its target is not known. V lost 5 bases and J lost 0, with 8 bases in between. This CDR3 region has 14 residues. Germline V gives CDR1 ENHRY, CDR2 SYGVKD. This specimen comes from a study of spatial heterogeneity in lung cancer. Study as a whole: Consistently, beta-chain sequences turned up in larger numbers than alpha-chain sequences did. Regarding the study as a whole: Mutation tallies in tumors tracked expanded intratumoral alpha and beta TCR counts.

Described time point: sample taken at primary tumor resection. One entry per CDR3 protein results from TCRdb running MiXCR on the 5' RACE reads. This sample has about 1,100 distinct CDR3 sequences, with 12% found just once. The source of this sequence is a male donor with early-stage non-small cell lung cancer. Sequencing was performed on lung tumor tissue, taken at surgery. The chain couples TRBV10-3 to TRBJ2-1; D is ambiguous. The CDR3 region is CAISRTNSYNEQFF. The CDR3 DNA reads as TGTGCCATCAGTAGGACGAACTCCTACAATGAGCAGTTCTTC.